This T cell receptor (beta chain) was profiled in a study of cytomegalovirus exposure and HLA in healthy donors (dated 2017 in TCRdb). General notes on the study: A later analysis indicated that the roughly 130 validation repertoires were generated on the platform also employed for the approximately 690 repertoires of the first cohort. Along with the approximately 650-subject first cohort, a separate validation cohort of roughly 110 different subjects was used. The study combined high-throughput TCR immunosequencing, statistical association of individual TCRs with disease status, and machine learning to predict cytomegalovirus infection status. The study aimed to test whether signatures of past pathogen exposure could be identified by cataloging public T cell receptors. Results the study describes overall, beyond this receptor: The classifier was reported to diagnose cytomegalovirus status with high specificity and sensitivity in both the original cohort and the validation cohort. A later analysis found that TCRs clustered in the first cohort also tended to co-occur in the 130 or so validation repertoires, with 94% of cluster scores above 0. A total of fewer than 200 TCR beta chains were listed by the study as associated with cytomegalovirus. Most TCR sequences were observed very rarely across donors, whereas some public TCRs were present in many individuals. The authors suggested that the approach could potentially be extended to other disease states and immunological phenotypes. In vitro tests confirmed that a few of the cytomegalovirus-associated TCR beta chains recognize cytomegalovirus antigens. The validation cohort had no HLA typing available for a later analysis, so co-occurrence within that cohort was assessed over all 120 or so repertoires.

As regards this clone: No cognate antigen has been identified for it. The record has no base qualities; no much larger clone is one base away.

Separate from the approximately 700-subject first cohort, the validation cohort of 95 to 150 subjects was the group to which the donors belonged. Library generation was performed with the immunoSEQ multiplex PCR assay. On the study's bioinformatics: A statistical classification framework was built for diagnosing cytomegalovirus status from the catalog of TCR beta chain sequences. Sourced from immuneACCESS, this table was stored by TCRdb with only in-frame sequences that have V and J called. A share of the clones is absent; for the studies checked, an unresolved V gene accounts for under half, and the remainder has no known explanation. V and J calls and clone size are copied from that table; D and trimming were computed from the DNA. A total of tens of thousands of clones appear in this sample, just over 85% of them only once. Under 7% of the sample belongs to the ten largest clones. The CDR3 contains 12 residues, cysteine and phenylalanine counted. The CDR3 DNA has 36 bases and is translated from base 1. V loses 5 bases of germline sequence and J loses 4 bases, and the interval between the two ends is 8 bases. CDR1 and CDR2 (SGHAT, FQNNGV) derive from the germline V gene.

The rearrangement joined TRBV11-2 to TRBJ1-1; matching of 6 bases hints at TRBD1 as the D gene. The origin of this receptor is a woman in her twenties or thirties in good health and CMV-seronegative. The sample comprised PBMCs. The nucleotide sequence reads TGTGCCAGCAGCCCACAGGGCACTGAAGCTTTCTTT. Translated, it gives CASSPQGTEAFF.